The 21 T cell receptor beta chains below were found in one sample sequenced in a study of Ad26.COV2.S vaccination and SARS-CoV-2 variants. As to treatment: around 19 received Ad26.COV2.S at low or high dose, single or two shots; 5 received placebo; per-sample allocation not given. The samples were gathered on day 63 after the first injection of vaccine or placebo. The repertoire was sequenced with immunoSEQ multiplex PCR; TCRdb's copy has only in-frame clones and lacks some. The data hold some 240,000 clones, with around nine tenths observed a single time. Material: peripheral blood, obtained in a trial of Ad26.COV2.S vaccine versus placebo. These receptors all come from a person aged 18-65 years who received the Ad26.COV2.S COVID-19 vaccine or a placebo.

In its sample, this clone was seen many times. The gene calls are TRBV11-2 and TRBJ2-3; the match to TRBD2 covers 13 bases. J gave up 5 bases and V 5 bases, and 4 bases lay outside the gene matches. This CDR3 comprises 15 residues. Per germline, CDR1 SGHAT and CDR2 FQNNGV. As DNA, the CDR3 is TGTGCCAGCAGCCAGCGGACTAGCGGGGGAGATACGCAGTATTTT. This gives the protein CASSQRTSGGDTQYF.

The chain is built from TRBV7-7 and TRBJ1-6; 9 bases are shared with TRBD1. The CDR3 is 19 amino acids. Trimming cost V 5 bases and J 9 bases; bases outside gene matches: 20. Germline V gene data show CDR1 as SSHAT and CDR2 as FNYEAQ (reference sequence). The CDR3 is CASSPGQGRGTPGGSPLHF. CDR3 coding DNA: TGTGCCAGCAGCCCAGGACAGGGGAGGGGAACCCCCGGGGGTTCACCCCTCCACTTT.

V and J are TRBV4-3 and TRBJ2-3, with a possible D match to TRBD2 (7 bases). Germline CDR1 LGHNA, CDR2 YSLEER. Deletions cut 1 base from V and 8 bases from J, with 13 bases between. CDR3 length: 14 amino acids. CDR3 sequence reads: CASSQAGGTGTQYF. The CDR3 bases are TGCGCCAGCAGCCAAGCGGGGGGCACGGGTACGCAGTATTTT.

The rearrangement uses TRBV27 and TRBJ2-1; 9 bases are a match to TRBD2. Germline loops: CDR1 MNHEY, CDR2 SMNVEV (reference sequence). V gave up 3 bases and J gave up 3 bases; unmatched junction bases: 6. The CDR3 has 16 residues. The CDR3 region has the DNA TGTGCCAGCAGTTTTAAGGCTAGCGGGATCTACAATGAGCAGTTCTTC. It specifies CASSFKASGIYNEQFF.

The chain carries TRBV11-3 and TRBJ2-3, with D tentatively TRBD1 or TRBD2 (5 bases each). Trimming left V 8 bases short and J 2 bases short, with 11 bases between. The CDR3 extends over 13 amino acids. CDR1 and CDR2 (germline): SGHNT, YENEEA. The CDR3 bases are TGTGCCAGCTCGGGGCCCCTCACAGATACGCAGTATTTT. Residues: CASSGPLTDTQYF.

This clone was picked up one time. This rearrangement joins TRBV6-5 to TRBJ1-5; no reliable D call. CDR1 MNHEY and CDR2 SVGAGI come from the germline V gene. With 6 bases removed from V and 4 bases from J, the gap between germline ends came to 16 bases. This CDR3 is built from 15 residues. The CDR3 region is CASSRGLTPNQPQHF. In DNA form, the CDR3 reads TGTGCCAGCAGCCGAGGGCTAACACCGAATCAGCCCCAGCATTTT.

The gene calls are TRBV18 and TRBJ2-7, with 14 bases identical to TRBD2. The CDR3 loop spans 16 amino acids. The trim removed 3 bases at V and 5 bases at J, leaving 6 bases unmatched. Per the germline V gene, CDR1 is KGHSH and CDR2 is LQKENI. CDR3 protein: CASSPGTSGRGDEQYV. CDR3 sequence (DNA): TGTGCCAGCTCACCCGGGACTAGCGGGAGAGGCGACGAGCAGTACGTC.

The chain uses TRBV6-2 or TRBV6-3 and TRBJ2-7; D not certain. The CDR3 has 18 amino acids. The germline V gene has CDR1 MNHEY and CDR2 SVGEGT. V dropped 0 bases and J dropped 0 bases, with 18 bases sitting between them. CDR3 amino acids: CASSYSIHRQSSSYEQYV. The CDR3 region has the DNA TGTGCCAGCAGTTACTCGATTCATAGGCAGAGTAGCTCCTACGAGCAGTACGTC.

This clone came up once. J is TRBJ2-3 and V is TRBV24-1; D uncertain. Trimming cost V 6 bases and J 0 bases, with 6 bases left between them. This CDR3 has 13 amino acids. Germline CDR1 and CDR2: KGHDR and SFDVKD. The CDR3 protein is CATSTASTDTQYF. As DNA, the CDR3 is TGTGCCACCAGTACCGCTAGCACAGATACGCAGTATTTT.

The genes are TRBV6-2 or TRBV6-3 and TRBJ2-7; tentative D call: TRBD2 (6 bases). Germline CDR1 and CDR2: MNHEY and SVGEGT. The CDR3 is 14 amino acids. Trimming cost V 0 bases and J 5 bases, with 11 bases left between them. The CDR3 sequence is CASSYSGRRDEQYF. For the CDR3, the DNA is TGTGCCAGCAGTTACTCAGGGAGGCGCGACGAGCAGTACTTC.

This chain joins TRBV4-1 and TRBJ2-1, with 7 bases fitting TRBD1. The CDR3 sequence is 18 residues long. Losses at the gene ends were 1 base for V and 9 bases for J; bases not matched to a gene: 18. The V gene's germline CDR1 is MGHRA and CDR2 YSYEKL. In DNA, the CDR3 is TGCGCCAGCAGCCAAGTTTCCCAGGACAGGCAGACCTTTGGTGAGCAGTTCTTC. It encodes CASSQVSQDRQTFGEQFF.

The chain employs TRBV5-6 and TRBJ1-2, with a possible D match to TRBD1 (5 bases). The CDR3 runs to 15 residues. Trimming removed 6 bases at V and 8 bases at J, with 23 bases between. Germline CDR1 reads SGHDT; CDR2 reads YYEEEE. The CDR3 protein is CASTPTGGARSGYTF. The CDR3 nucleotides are TGTGCCAGCACACCAACGGGAGGGGCCCGGAGCGGCTACACCTTC.

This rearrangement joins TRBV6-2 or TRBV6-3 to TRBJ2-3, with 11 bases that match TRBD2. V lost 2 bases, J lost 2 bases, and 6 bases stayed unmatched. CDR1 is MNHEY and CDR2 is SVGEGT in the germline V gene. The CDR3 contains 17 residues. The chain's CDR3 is CASSYGASGGLTDTQYF. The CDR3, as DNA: TGTGCCAGCAGTTACGGGGCTAGCGGGGGGCTCACAGATACGCAGTATTTT.

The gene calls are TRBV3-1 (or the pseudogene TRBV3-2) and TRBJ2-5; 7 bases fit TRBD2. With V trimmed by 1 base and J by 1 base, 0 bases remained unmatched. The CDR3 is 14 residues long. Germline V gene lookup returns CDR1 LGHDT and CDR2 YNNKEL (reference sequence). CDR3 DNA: TGTGCCAGCAGCCAAGCTAGCGGCCAAGAGACCCAGTACTTC. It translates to CASSQASGQETQYF.

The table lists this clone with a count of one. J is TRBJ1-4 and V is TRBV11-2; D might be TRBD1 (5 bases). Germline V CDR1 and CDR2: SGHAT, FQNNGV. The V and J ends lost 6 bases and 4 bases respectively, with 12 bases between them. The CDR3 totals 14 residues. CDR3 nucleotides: TGTGCCAGCAGTCCACAGGCGAGTAATGAAAAACTGTTTTTT. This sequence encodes CASSPQASNEKLFF.

The CDR3 is CASRKQGVVSQPQHF. CDR3 nucleotides: TGTGCCAGCAGGAAACAGGGGGTGGTTTCTCAGCCCCAGCATTTT. The chain employs TRBV6-5 and TRBJ1-5, with TRBD1 identical over 8 bases. CDR3 length: 15 amino acids. CDR1 MNHEY and CDR2 SVGAGI come from the germline V gene. Unmatched junction bases numbered 10, after V lost 6 bases and J lost 6 bases.

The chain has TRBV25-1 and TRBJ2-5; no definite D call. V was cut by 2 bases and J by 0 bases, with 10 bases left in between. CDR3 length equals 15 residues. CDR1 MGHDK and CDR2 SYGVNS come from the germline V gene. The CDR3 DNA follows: TGTGCCAGCAGTGAAGGTTACGGAAACCAAGAGACCCAGTACTTC. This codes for CASSEGYGNQETQYF. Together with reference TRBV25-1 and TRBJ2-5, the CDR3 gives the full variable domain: EADIYQTPRYLVIGTGKKITLECSQTMGHDKMYWYQQDPGMELHLIHYSYGVNSTEKGDLSSESTVSRIRTEHFPLTLESARPSHTSQYLCASSEGYGNQETQYFGPGTRLLVL.

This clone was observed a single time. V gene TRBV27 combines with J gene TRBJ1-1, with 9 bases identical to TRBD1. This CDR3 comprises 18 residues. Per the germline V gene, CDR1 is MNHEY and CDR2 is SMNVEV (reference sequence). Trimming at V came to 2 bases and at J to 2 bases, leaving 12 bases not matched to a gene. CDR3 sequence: CASSLSPGQGRINTEAFF. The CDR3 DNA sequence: TGTGCCAGCAGTTTAAGTCCGGGACAGGGAAGAATAAACACTGAAGCTTTCTTT.

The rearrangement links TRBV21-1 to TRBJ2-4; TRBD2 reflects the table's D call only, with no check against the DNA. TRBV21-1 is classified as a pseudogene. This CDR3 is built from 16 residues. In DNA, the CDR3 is TGTGCCAGCAGCAAAAAGCTCGGACTAGCCAAAAACATTCAGTACTTC. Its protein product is CASSKKLGLAKNIQYF.

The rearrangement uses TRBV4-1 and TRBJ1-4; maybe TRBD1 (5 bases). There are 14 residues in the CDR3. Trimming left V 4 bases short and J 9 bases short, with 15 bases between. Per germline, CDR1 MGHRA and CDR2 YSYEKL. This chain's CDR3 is CASSLGQGPKKLFF. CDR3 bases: TGCGCCAGCAGCCTGGGGCAGGGTCCGAAAAAACTGTTTTTT.

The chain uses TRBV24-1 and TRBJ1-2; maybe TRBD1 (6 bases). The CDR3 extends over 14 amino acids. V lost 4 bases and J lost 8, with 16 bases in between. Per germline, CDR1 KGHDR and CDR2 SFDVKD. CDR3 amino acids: CATSEGGSKGGYTF. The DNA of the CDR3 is TGTGCCACCAGTGAGGGGGGCAGCAAAGGGGGCTACACCTTC.